This T cell receptor beta chain was observed in a study of identical twins. Healthy Caucasians, and only they, were the donors. This clonotype has at least ten counts. Antigen specificity is unknown. Each CDR3 protein gets one entry after TCRdb re-called the 5' RACE reads with MiXCR. Seen here are approximately 240,000 distinct CDR3 sequences, over 12% observed once, and the top ten hold under 9.5%. Findings of the study overall: Its conclusions, products of cross-sectional statistical analysis, did not come from following the same donors. A lower insertion count was a feature of abundant cord blood beta clonotypes, with no such feature in memory repertoires.

CDR1 MNHEY and CDR2 SMNVEV come from the germline V gene (reference sequence). Trimming removed 2 bases from V and 6 bases from J, with 20 bases in between. The CDR3 has 16 amino acids. Source material: memory (CD45RO+) T cells sorted from blood. The chain is built from TRBV27 and TRBJ2-7; D remains ambiguous. This TCR was recovered from a woman aged 18-30 years in good health. The CDR3 bases are TGTGCCAGCAGTTTAAATTGGTACACGGCGTCCAGCGAGCAGTACTTC. This translates into CASSLNWYTASSEQYF.